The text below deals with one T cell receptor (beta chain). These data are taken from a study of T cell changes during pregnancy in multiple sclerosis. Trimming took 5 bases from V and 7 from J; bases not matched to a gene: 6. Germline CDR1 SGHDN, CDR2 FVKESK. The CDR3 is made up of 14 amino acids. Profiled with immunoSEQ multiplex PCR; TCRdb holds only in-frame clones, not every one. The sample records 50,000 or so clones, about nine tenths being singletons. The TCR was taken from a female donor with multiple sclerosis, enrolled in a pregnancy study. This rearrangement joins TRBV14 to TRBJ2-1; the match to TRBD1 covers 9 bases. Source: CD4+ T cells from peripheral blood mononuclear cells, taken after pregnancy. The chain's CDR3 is CASSTGGLSNEQFF. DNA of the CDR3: TGTGCCAGCAGCACAGGGGGCCTGAGTAATGAGCAGTTCTTC. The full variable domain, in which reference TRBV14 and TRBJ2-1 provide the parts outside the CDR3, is EAGVTQFPSHSVIEKGQTVTLRCDPISGHDNLYWYRRVMGKEIKFLLHFVKESKQDESGMPNNRFLAERTGGTYSTLKVQPAELEDSGVYFCASSTGGLSNEQFFGPGTRLTVL.